Listed below are T cell receptor beta chains from one sample, sequenced in a study of T cell responses to AZD1222 COVID-19 vaccine. The method was immunoSEQ multiplex PCR; TCRdb's version includes in-frame clones alone and lacks a portion of them. The table records some 90,000 clones, 70% to 90% of them present only once. The sample here was peripheral blood, taken on day 0 of AZD1222 vaccination. The receptors originated from an adult in good health. Each CDR3 is given with its conserved first and last residue. D genes are given only for firm matches. Clone size, where shown, is once, few, many, or a class for clones that have expanded.

CDR3aa	CDR3nt	j_gene	d_gene	len	abundance	v_gene
CASSLGGANTEAFF	TGTGCCAGCAGCTTAGGAGGGGCGAACACTGAAGCTTTCTTT	TRBJ1-1	-	14	-	TRBV7-9
CASSVGGPGELFF	TGTGCCAGCAGCGTAGGGGGGCCCGGGGAGCTGTTTTTT	TRBJ2-2	-	13	-	TRBV9
CATSDLLGALDSYEQYF	TGTGCCACCAGTGATTTGTTAGGGGCCCTGGATTCCTACGAGCAGTACTTC	TRBJ2-7	-	17	-	TRBV24-1
CASRIAMGSNQPQHF	TGTGCCAGCAGGATTGCCATGGGAAGCAATCAGCCCCAGCATTTT	TRBJ1-5	-	15	-	TRBV6-5
CASNREGNQPQHF	TGTGCCAGCAACCGGGAAGGGAATCAGCCCCAGCATTTT	TRBJ1-5	-	13	-	TRBV2
CASSPRPYQPQHF	TGTGCCAGCAGTCCACGGCCGTATCAGCCCCAGCATTTT	TRBJ1-5	-	13	-	TRBV28
CASSRSEGFSDYTF	TGTGCCAGCAGCCGAAGTGAGGGCTTCTCAGACTACACCTTC	TRBJ1-2	-	14	once	TRBV9
CASSSRSQNRGLAFF	TGTGCCAGCAGTTCCAGATCTCAGAACAGGGGGCTAGCTTTCTTT	TRBJ1-1	TRBD1	15	few	TRBV27
CASSYPRGQGAKNNQPRHF	TGTGCCAGCAGTTACCCCCGGGGACAGGGGGCAAAGAACAATCAGCCCCGGCATTTT	TRBJ1-5	TRBD1	19	once	TRBV6-2/TRBV6-3
CATRTGGDNEQFF	TGTGCCACCAGGACAGGGGGTGACAATGAGCAGTTCTTC	TRBJ2-1	TRBD1	13	-	TRBV6-5
CASSPPGQNSGNTIYF	TGTGCCAGCTCACCACCGGGCCAGAACTCTGGAAACACCATATATTTT	TRBJ1-3	-	16	-	TRBV18
CASSQEYRENTEAFF	TGTGCCAGCAGCCAAGAGTACAGGGAGAACACTGAAGCTTTCTTT	TRBJ1-1	-	15	-	TRBV3-1/TRBV3-2
CASSLAPSGGSNTGELFF	TGTGCCAGCAGCTTAGCCCCTAGCGGGGGGTCCAACACCGGGGAGCTGTTTTTT	TRBJ2-2	TRBD2	18	-	TRBV7-6
CASSWANTGGSPLHF	TGTGCCAGCAGCTGGGCAAACACAGGGGGTTCACCCCTCCACTTT	TRBJ1-6	TRBD1	15	-	TRBV5-8
CASSWDRYYEQYF	TGTGCCAGCAGTTGGGACCGATACTACGAGCAGTACTTC	TRBJ2-7	-	13	-	TRBV6-5
CASSQTGTSEQYF	TGTGCCAGCAGCCAGACGGGGACTTCCGAGCAGTACTTC	TRBJ2-7	-	13	-	TRBV3-1/TRBV3-2
CASGEGVNTEAFF	TGTGCCAGTGGAGAGGGGGTTAACACTGAAGCTTTCTTT	TRBJ1-1	-	13	-	TRBV19
CASSGGVGEQYF	TGCGCCAGCAGTGGAGGGGTTGGCGAGCAGTACTTC	TRBJ2-7	-	12	-	TRBV10-2
CASGAGANEKLFF	TGTGCCAGCGGGGCGGGGGCTAATGAAAAACTGTTTTTT	TRBJ1-4	-	13	-	TRBV12-3/TRBV12-4
CASSYSTGGMNTEAFF	TGTGCCAGCAGTTACTCGACAGGTGGGATGAACACTGAAGCTTTCTTT	TRBJ1-1	-	16	-	TRBV6-5
CASSLGGGRHNEQFF	TGTGCCAGCAGCTTAGGGGGGGGGCGGCACAATGAGCAGTTCTTC	TRBJ2-1	-	15	-	TRBV7-9
CASSLGRGREQPQHF	TGTGCCAGCAGCTTAGGCAGGGGGCGAGAACAGCCCCAGCATTTT	TRBJ1-5	TRBD1	15	-	TRBV7-8
CAWSVAAGTYEQYF	TGTGCCTGGAGTGTAGCGGCAGGTACCTACGAGCAGTACTTC	TRBJ2-7	-	14	-	TRBV30
CASSPGPPKDTQYF	TGTGCCAGCAGTCCGGGTCCCCCAAAAGATACGCAGTATTTT	TRBJ2-3	-	14	few	TRBV27
CASSQEGTQGGNYGYTF	TGTGCCAGCAGCCAAGAAGGTACCCAGGGGGGGAACTATGGCTACACCTTC	TRBJ1-2	TRBD1	17	-	TRBV4-2
CASSQDPGPTNYGYTF	TGTGCCAGCAGCCAAGATCCCGGGCCCACTAACTATGGCTACACCTTC	TRBJ1-2	-	16	-	TRBV3-1/TRBV3-2
CASSTDRAPYEQYF	TGTGCCAGCAGCACGGACAGGGCCCCCTACGAGCAGTACTTC	TRBJ2-7	TRBD1	14	-	TRBV5-4
CASSSQRGSYNEQFF	TGCGCCAGCAGCTCTCAACGGGGCTCCTACAATGAGCAGTTCTTC	TRBJ2-1	-	15	-	TRBV5-1
CASSDVRNSPLHF	TGTGCCAGCAGTGACGTGAGGAATTCACCCCTCCACTTT	TRBJ1-6	-	13	-	TRBV6-1
CASSFSDLYGYTF	TGTGCCAGCAGTTTTTCCGACCTCTATGGCTACACCTTC	TRBJ1-2	-	13	-	TRBV12-3/TRBV12-4
CASSLGTTDNSPLHF	TGCGCCAGCAGCCTGGGGACAACCGATAATTCACCCCTCCACTTT	TRBJ1-6	-	15	few	TRBV5-1
CASSVATGNTGELFF	TGTGCCAGCAGCGTAGCGACAGGGAACACCGGGGAGCTGTTTTTT	TRBJ2-2	-	15	-	TRBV9
CASSQEGRTGELFF	TGTGCCAGCAGCCAGGAGGGACGGACCGGGGAGCTGTTTTTT	TRBJ2-2	-	14	-	TRBV7-9
CAISDSGRTGDTGELFF	TGTGCCATCAGTGATTCGGGCCGGACAGGGGACACCGGGGAGCTGTTTTTT	TRBJ2-2	TRBD1	17	-	TRBV10-3
CAGGTSGAKNIQYF	TGTGCCGGGGGGACTAGCGGTGCCAAAAACATTCAGTACTTC	TRBJ2-4	TRBD2	14	-	TRBV2
CASSELAAGQGEQYF	TGTGCCAGCAGTGAACTCGCAGCGGGGCAGGGGGAGCAGTACTTC	TRBJ2-7	-	15	-	TRBV6-1
CSGTTSGGRLEQYF	TGCAGCGGTACGACTAGCGGGGGTAGGCTCGAGCAGTACTTC	TRBJ2-7	TRBD2	14	-	TRBV29-1
CASSLEGDASTDTQYF	TGCGCCAGCAGCTTGGAGGGGGACGCAAGCACAGATACGCAGTATTTT	TRBJ2-3	-	16	-	TRBV5-1
CSVVKGAGGTDTQYF	TGCAGCGTTGTTAAAGGGGCAGGGGGCACAGATACGCAGTATTTT	TRBJ2-3	-	15	-	TRBV29-1
CASSSGQDFPYEQYF	TGTGCCAGCAGCTCGGGACAGGACTTTCCCTACGAGCAGTACTTC	TRBJ2-7	TRBD1	15	once	TRBV7-9
CASSGRDRIVGQPQHF	TGTGCCAGTAGTGGACGGGACCGCATAGTTGGTCAGCCCCAGCATTTT	TRBJ1-5	-	16	-	TRBV19
CSAAQGYDTEAFF	TGCAGCGCGGCCCAGGGTTACGACACTGAAGCTTTCTTT	TRBJ1-1	-	13	-	TRBV29-1
CASSLRTGDSTEAFF	TGTGCCAGCAGCTTAAGGACAGGGGATAGCACTGAAGCTTTCTTT	TRBJ1-1	TRBD1	15	-	TRBV7-8
CASGLDPYKQYF	TGTGCTAGTGGTTTGGATCCCTACAAGCAGTACTTC	TRBJ2-7	-	12	-	TRBV12-5
CASSYDRAGNEQFF	TGTGCCAGCAGTTACGACCGGGCTGGGAATGAGCAGTTCTTC	TRBJ2-1	-	14	-	TRBV6-5
CASSFPGGHNEQFF	TGTGCCAGCAGCTTCCCCGGGGGCCACAATGAGCAGTTCTTC	TRBJ2-1	-	14	-	TRBV7-2
CASSRSGNTEAFF	TGTGCCAGCAGCCGATCAGGAAACACTGAAGCTTTCTTT	TRBJ1-1	-	13	-	TRBV7-8
CASSLAQQGLSYEQYF	TGTGCCAGCAGCTTAGCCCAGCAGGGCCTCTCCTACGAGCAGTACTTC	TRBJ2-7	-	16	-	TRBV7-2
CASSITSGGSYNEQFF	TGTGCCAGCAGTATTACTAGCGGGGGTTCCTACAATGAGCAGTTCTTC	TRBJ2-1	TRBD2	16	-	TRBV6-4
CASSRDVSYEQYF	TGTGCCAGCAGTCGAGACGTATCCTACGAGCAGTACTTC	TRBJ2-7	-	13	once	TRBV7-8
CASSLDPVVETQYF	TGCGCCAGCAGCTTGGATCCAGTCGTGGAGACCCAGTACTTC	TRBJ2-5	-	14	-	TRBV5-1
CASSLDITYGYTF	TGCGCCAGCAGCTTGGACATTACCTATGGCTACACCTTC	TRBJ1-2	-	13	few	TRBV5-1
CASSPLVGMNTEAFF	TGTGCCAGCAGCCCCCTCGTGGGGATGAACACTGAAGCTTTCTTT	TRBJ1-1	-	15	-	TRBV5-6
CASSQELSTVPSGANVLTF	TGTGCCAGCAGCCAAGAGCTATCGACAGTGCCTTCTGGGGCCAACGTCCTGACTTTC	TRBJ2-6	-	19	-	TRBV3-1/TRBV3-2
CASSELGGSSYNSPLHF	TGTGCCAGCAGCGAGCTGGGGGGCAGCTCCTATAATTCACCCCTCCACTTT	TRBJ1-6	-	17	-	TRBV5-6
CASSLVRQPGNTIYF	TGCGCCAGCAGCTTGGTAAGGCAGCCTGGAAACACCATATATTTT	TRBJ1-3	-	15	-	TRBV5-1